The entry that follows covers one TCR beta chain sequence. This sample is part of a study of blood T cell repertoires in COVID-19. In the original processing: The authors estimated nucleated cell counts from reference gene primer amplification. This table comes from immunoSEQ multiplex PCR, and its TCRdb copy is limited to in-frame clones, with some not included. That table furnishes V, J and clone size, whereas the DNA furnished D and trimming. This table has hundreds of thousands of clones, roughly 88% appearing once. Trimming stripped 6 bases from V and 4 bases from J, with 3 bases between. This CDR3 has 11 amino acids.

The chain recombines TRBV12-3 or TRBV12-4 with TRBJ2-2, with no clear D. The clonotype was recovered from a man between 40 and 49 years old with acute or convalescent COVID-19. The source material was peripheral blood. CDR3 nucleotide sequence: TGTGCCAGCAGCCGCACCGGGGAGCTGTTTTTT. As protein: CASSRTGELFF.